The 27 T cell receptor beta chains reported below all come from one sample, sequenced in a study of Graves' ophthalmopathy and Graves' hyperthyroidism. The sequenced template was RNA, covering the TCR beta CDR3 region. After a first-round RT-PCR with HTBI primers, a second-round multiplex PCR was run. Via MiXCR, TCRdb re-called the multiplex PCR reads, giving one row per CDR3 protein. The sample comprises over a million distinct CDR3 sequences, about two fifths of which are singletons, and roughly 11% rests with the top ten. Material for sequencing was peripheral blood or thyroid tissue (not recorded which). The source is an adult man with Graves' hyperthyroidism.

About this clonotype itself: One junction end does not reproduce the germline sequence, and a read error may be involved. This chain links TRBV2 with TRBJ1-6; 7 bases line up with TRBD1. The V gene's germline CDR1 is SNHLY and CDR2 FYNNEI. This CDR3 comprises 14 residues. The CDR3 nucleotides read TGTGCCAGCAAAGGGGACAGTTCTAATTCACCCCTCCGCTTT. Translating gives CASKGDSSNSPLRF.

Worth noting for this clonotype: With a much larger clone just one base away, this may be a read error. V usage is TRBV6-5 and J usage is TRBJ2-6; D is undetermined. CDR1 MNHEY and CDR2 SVGAGI come from the germline V gene. The germline V and J ends were trimmed by 6 bases and 2 bases, with 11 bases remaining between them. The CDR3 is 15 residues long. The CDR3 DNA reads TGTGCCAGCAGCCCTAAGATGGCTGGGGCCAACGTCCTGACTTTC. It codes for CASSPKMAGANVLTF.

At least ten counts were recorded for this clonotype. The V call is TRBV29-1, the J call TRBJ2-7; 7 positions agree with TRBD1. This CDR3 is 13 amino acids long. Unmatched junction bases numbered 4, after V lost 3 bases and J lost 2 bases. Germline CDR1 is SQVTM and CDR2 is ANQGSEA. The CDR3 coding sequence is TGCAGCGTTGAGGATGACAGGGCCTACGAGCAGTACTTC. It translates to CSVEDDRAYEQYF.

This clonotype occurred a few times. The rearrangement joins TRBV2 to TRBJ1-2; D gene uncertain. The CDR3 spans 12 residues. V was cut by 3 bases and J by 5 bases, with 7 bases left in between. From germline, CDR1 is SNHLY and CDR2 FYNNEI. The CDR3 spells CASSDVYYGYTF. The CDR3 coding sequence is TGTGCCAGCAGTGACGTGTATTATGGCTACACCTTC.

Turning to this clonotype: Since a much larger clone is just one base distant, this may be a read error. CDR3 residues: CASSPTQENNYGYTF. In nucleotides, the CDR3 is TGTGCCAGCAGCCCAACTCAGGAAAATAACTATGGCTACACCTTC. This chain links TRBV7-9 with TRBJ1-2; no reliable D call. The V end lost 5 bases, the J end lost 1 base, and 14 bases lay between the germline ends. Germline CDR1 SEHNR, CDR2 FQNEAQ (reference sequence). CDR3 length equals 15 residues.

This clonotype was seen only once. The chain joins TRBV20-1 to TRBJ2-5; D perhaps matches TRBD2 (6 bases). The germline gives CDR1 DFQATT, CDR2 SNEGSKA (reference sequence). The ends were cut back, 0 bases at V and 7 bases at J, with 12 bases in the middle. CDR3 length equals 13 residues. Here the CDR3 DNA reads TGCAGTGCTAGAGATGGCGGGATGAGGACCCAGTACTTC. Protein sequence: CSARDGGMRTQYF.

The gene calls are TRBV12-3 or TRBV12-4 and TRBJ2-2, with unresolved D. The CDR3 sequence is 13 residues long. V was pared by 6 bases and J by 10 bases, with 15 bases between. This chain's CDR3 is CASSLLGSVELFF. For the CDR3, the DNA is TGTGCCAGCAGCTTATTGGGGTCCGTGGAGCTGTTTTTT.

The rearrangement uses TRBV6-5 and TRBJ1-6; D remains unclear. This CDR3 spans 13 amino acids. V lost 10 bases, J lost 3 bases, and 10 bases lay in between. Germline CDR1 and CDR2: MNHEY and SVGAGI. The CDR3 sequence: CATRTYYNSPLHF. CDR3 DNA: TGTGCCACAAGGACCTACTATAATTCACCCCTCCACTTT.

This clonotype has a count of ten or more. The chain couples TRBV3-1 to TRBJ2-7; 9 positions match TRBD2. The length of the CDR3 is 13 residues. Germline CDR1 LGHDT, CDR2 YNNKEL (reference sequence). J gave up 4 bases and V 5 bases, and 3 bases lay outside the gene matches. In DNA form, the CDR3 reads TGTGCCAGCAGCAAAGCGGGGGGATACGAGCAGTACTTC. Translating gives CASSKAGGYEQYF.

There are a few counts of this clonotype. The junction differs from germline at one of its ends, possibly a read error. The J gene is TRBJ1-1, the V gene TRBV7-9; no clear D gene. This CDR3 spans 14 amino acids. The germline V gene has CDR1 SEHNR and CDR2 FQNEAQ (reference sequence). The CDR3 region has the DNA TGCGCCAGCAGCCCGAGAGCCGTTAACACTGAAGCTTTCTTT. It yields the protein CASSPRAVNTEAFF.

Many counts were recorded for this clonotype. The genes are TRBV7-9 and TRBJ1-2; 7 nucleotides align to TRBD1. Per germline, CDR1 SEHNR and CDR2 FQNEAQ (reference sequence). The junction had 3 bases not matched to a gene; V was cut back by 1 base and J by 4 bases. There are 14 residues in the CDR3. The CDR3 bases are TGTGCCAGCAGCTTAGTTTCAGGGGGCTATGGCTACACCTTC. Amino acid sequence: CASSLVSGGYGYTF.

This clonotype has ten or more counts. The rearrangement uses TRBV7-9 and TRBJ2-7; D is possibly TRBD2 (6 bases). CDR3 length equals 16 residues. V lost 6 bases and J lost 3, with 21 bases in between. Germline loops: CDR1 SEHNR, CDR2 FQNEAQ (reference sequence). CDR3 protein: CASSRGGLGSNYEQYF. The CDR3 region has the DNA TGTGCCAGCAGTCGAGGAGGGTTGGGTTCAAACTACGAGCAGTACTTC.

The table lists this clonotype with many counts. The chain has TRBV20-1 and TRBJ1-5; no reliable D call. From germline, CDR1 is DFQATT and CDR2 SNEGSKA (reference sequence). Trimming cost V 4 bases and J 2 bases, with 12 bases left between them. The CDR3 spans 14 residues. In DNA, the CDR3 is TGCAGTGCTATACAATTTAACGGCAATCAGCCCCAGCATTTT. Translating gives CSAIQFNGNQPQHF.

The V call is TRBV3-1, the J call TRBJ2-6; D possibly corresponds to TRBD1 (6 bases). CDR1 is LGHDT and CDR2 is YNNKEL in the germline V gene (reference sequence). The V and J ends lost 6 bases and 2 bases respectively, with 20 bases between them. The CDR3 consists of 18 residues. In DNA, the CDR3 is TGTGCCAGCAGTTTATCGGCAGGGGTGGATACTGGGGCCAACGTCCTGACTTTC. Translated: CASSLSAGVDTGANVLTF.

This clonotype was observed many times. The chain employs TRBV4-3 and TRBJ2-5; D gene unclear. From germline, CDR1 is LGHNA and CDR2 YSLEER. The CDR3 spans 16 residues. Trimming took 0 bases from V and 0 from J, leaving 11 bases between them. CDR3 protein: CASSQDYKVYQETQYF. In nucleotides, the CDR3 is TGCGCCAGCAGCCAAGATTACAAGGTGTACCAAGAGACCCAGTACTTC.

V usage is TRBV10-3 and J usage is TRBJ2-7, with D unresolved. CDR1 and CDR2 from the germline V gene are ENHRY and SYGVKD. The CDR3 loop spans 10 amino acids. V lost 2 bases, J lost 7 bases, and 3 bases lay in between. The CDR3 sequence: CAISEIEQYF. The DNA of the CDR3 is TGTGCCATCAGTGAGATAGAGCAGTACTTC.

The chain is built from TRBV12-3 or TRBV12-4 and TRBJ1-1; 8 bases align to TRBD1. This CDR3 comprises 14 residues. The J segment lost 6 bases and the V segment lost 6 bases, leaving 9 bases of the junction unmatched. In DNA form, the CDR3 reads TGTGCCAGCAGCGGGGCAGGGGGCGGGCCTGAAGCTTTCTTT. This sequence encodes CASSGAGGGPEAFF.

This sequence joins TRBV19 and TRBJ1-2; 12 bases are a match to TRBD1. The V gene end was trimmed by 5 bases and the J gene end by 4 bases; junction bases not matched to a gene: 8. Germline CDR1 LNHDA, CDR2 SQIVND (reference sequence). This CDR3 is built from 16 residues. CDR3 in amino acids: CASSPRDRGLGYGYTF. Here the CDR3 DNA reads TGTGCCAGTAGTCCCCGGGACAGGGGGCTAGGCTATGGCTACACCTTC.

This clonotype was recorded once. A much larger clone differs by one base, so this may be a read error. This chain links TRBV9 with TRBJ1-2, with 8 nucleotides matching TRBD1. The V segment lost 4 bases and the J segment 6 bases; nucleotides outside the gene matches: 5. CDR1 and CDR2 (germline): SGDLS, YYNGEE. The CDR3 is made up of 13 amino acids. CDR3 coding DNA: TGTGCCAGCAGCCAGTGGACAGGGAATGGCTACACCTTC. This encodes CASSQWTGNGYTF. The full variable domain, its missing parts supplied by reference TRBV9 and TRBJ1-2, is DSGVTQTPKHLITATGQRVTLRCSPRSGDLSVYWYQQSLDQGLQFLIQYYNGEERAKGNILERFSAQQFPDLHSELNLSSLELGDSALYFCASSQWTGNGYTFGSGTRLTVV.

The sample holds one count of this clonotype. This chain connects TRBV18 to TRBJ1-1; D gene ambiguous. V was cut by 0 bases and J by 11 bases, with 13 bases left in between. Germline lookup yields CDR1 KGHSH and CDR2 LQKENI. The CDR3 extends over 13 amino acids. This chain's CDR3 is CASSPPADLGAFF. The CDR3 bases are TGTGCCAGCTCACCACCGGCTGATCTGGGCGCTTTCTTT.

This clonotype was counted many times. The chain couples TRBV19 to TRBJ2-7; no reliable D call. This CDR3 contains 15 residues. Trimming left V 4 bases short and J 4 bases short, with 17 bases between. The germline V gene encodes CDR1 LNHDA and CDR2 SQIVND (reference sequence). The CDR3: CASSNGPSPLYEQYF. The DNA of the CDR3 is TGTGCCAGTAGTAACGGACCGAGCCCTCTATACGAGCAGTACTTC.

There are many counts of this clonotype. This chain connects TRBV2 to TRBJ2-2; D is undetermined. Germline loops: CDR1 SNHLY, CDR2 FYNNEI. The CDR3 runs 14 residues. V lost 3 bases and J 7 bases, leaving 12 bases between the germline ends. Written as DNA, the CDR3 is TGTGCCAGCAGTGAGGGGTCAACCTACGGGGAGCTGTTTTTT. Protein: CASSEGSTYGELFF. The whole variable domain, filled in from reference TRBV2 and TRBJ2-2, reads EPEVTQTPSHQVTQMGQEVILRCVPISNHLYFYWYRQILGQKVEFLVSFYNNEISEKSEIFDDQFSVERPDGSNFTLKIRSTKLEDSAMYFCASSEGSTYGELFFGEGSRLTVL.

The genes are TRBV9 and TRBJ1-2; 10 positions match TRBD1. The CDR3 is 16 amino acids. Germline V gives CDR1 SGDLS, CDR2 YYNGEE. The V gene end was trimmed by 0 bases and the J gene end by 3 bases; junction bases not matched to a gene: 5. DNA of the CDR3: TGTGCCAGCAGCGTAGATGGGACAGGGGCCTACTATGGCTACACCTTC. This translates into CASSVDGTGAYYGYTF.

In this sample, this clonotype turned up many times. The chain is built from TRBV7-6 and TRBJ1-1; TRBD1 agrees at 10 bases. Germline V gene data show CDR1 as SGHVS and CDR2 as FNYEAQ. Losses at the gene ends were 6 bases for V and 0 bases for J; bases not matched to a gene: 7. The CDR3 length is 16 residues. CDR3 coding DNA: TGTGCCAGCAGTCGACAGGGGGCCGTAGTGAACACTGAAGCTTTCTTT. Translated: CASSRQGAVVNTEAFF.

This clonotype occurred once. One base away lies a much larger clone, so this may be a sequencing read error. This chain joins TRBV6-6 and TRBJ1-2; tentatively, D is TRBD1 (5 bases). From germline, CDR1 is MNHNY and CDR2 SVGAGI (reference sequence). Trimming shortened V by 11 bases and J by 2 bases, and 18 bases separated the two germline ends. The CDR3 covers 14 residues. In DNA form, the CDR3 reads TGTGCCGGCATCCTACAGGAGGGAAACTATGGCTACACCTTC. Its protein product is CAGILQEGNYGYTF.

This clonotype was seen a few times. The chain carries TRBV28 and TRBJ1-2; 8 nucleotides match TRBD1. Trimming at V came to 4 bases and at J to 6 bases, leaving 7 bases not matched to a gene. This CDR3 has 14 residues. Germline V lookup: CDR1 MDHEN, CDR2 SYDVKM. CDR3 in DNA: TGTGCCAGCAGTTCCCCCCGGACAGGGAATGGCTACACCTTC. This translates into CASSSPRTGNGYTF.

Regarding this clonotype: At one end the junction does not follow the germline gene, possibly because of a read error. The CDR3 DNA reads as TGTGCCAGCAGTTTAGCCCGGGTTGGTGGCTACACCTTC. Translated: CASSLARVGGYTF. The chain is built from TRBV11-2 and TRBJ1-2; no definite D call. Looked up from germline, CDR1 is SGHAT and CDR2 is FQNNGV. The CDR3 loop spans 13 amino acids.